A selection of T cell receptor beta chains follows, all from one sample in a study of blood T cell repertoires in COVID-19. Sequenced by immunoSEQ multiplex PCR; TCRdb stores in-frame clones only, minus some. Here the sample spans under 250,000 clones, 70% to 90% being singletons. The sample consisted of peripheral blood. The receptors shown here come from a man aged 35 to 55 with acute or convalescent COVID-19. Both conserved end residues are trimmed from each CDR3. Only some rows state a clone size, as once, few, many or a class for expanded clones.

v_gene	j_gene	abundance	CDR3aa
TRBV9	TRBJ2-3	-	ASSAAGGQTTDTQY
TRBV2	TRBJ1-2	-	ASKDSGTHYGYT
TRBV5-1	TRBJ2-1	-	ASSSGALYNEQF
TRBV6-2/TRBV6-3	TRBJ2-7	-	ASSYDRSQYEQY
TRBV24-1	TRBJ1-1	-	ATSDGQGTEAF
TRBV18	TRBJ2-2	-	ASSPWTGGSNTGELF
TRBV12-3/TRBV12-4	TRBJ2-1	-	ASRTLSYNEQF
TRBV2	TRBJ1-6	-	ASPEGGGLNSPLH
TRBV28	TRBJ1-1	-	ATSLQRLEAF
TRBV27	TRBJ2-6	-	ASSKQGVRANVLT
TRBV4-1	TRBJ2-7	-	ASSHSTGGTYEQY
TRBV7-9	TRBJ1-2	few	ASTPGAPVYGYT
TRBV27	TRBJ2-7	-	ASSQKNRGYEQY
TRBV9	TRBJ2-1	-	ASSFRTGLDEQF
TRBV6-4	TRBJ2-3	-	ASSPQGPAADTQY
TRBV6-5	TRBJ1-1	-	ASRSIERNTEAF
TRBV29-1	TRBJ1-3	-	SVYSGNTIY
TRBV7-9	TRBJ1-1	-	ASSLANSPTEAF
TRBV10-3	TRBJ2-4	few	AISESGGLEVQSIQY
TRBV18	TRBJ2-5	-	ASSQNRDETQY
TRBV11-2	TRBJ1-5	-	ASSRDSGEPQH
TRBV6-1	TRBJ2-4	-	ASSDGGARGKNIQY
TRBV27	TRBJ1-2	-	ASSLWGQGGGWGGYT
TRBV4-1	TRBJ1-4	-	ASSQDRENEKLF